Sequencing of this T cell receptor (beta chain) was carried out in a study of intratumoral heterogeneity in liver cancer. Repertoires were generated with immunoSEQ multiplex PCR, while TCRdb's copy carries only in-frame clones and drops some. In the table there are 21,000 or so clones, around 75% of which are singletons. J was trimmed by 6 bases and V by 5 bases; bases with no gene match: 8. The length of the CDR3 is 15 residues. Looked up from germline, CDR1 is SGHTA and CDR2 is FQGNSA. This chain links TRBV7-2 with TRBJ2-5; 11 bases line up with TRBD2. Here the sequenced sample was tumor-adjacent normal tissue, taken before any cancer treatment. The TCR comes from an older woman with hepatocellular carcinoma. The CDR3 here is CASSTSGSLQQTQYF. The CDR3 region has the DNA TGTGCCAGCAGCACTAGCGGGAGCTTGCAGCAGACCCAGTACTTC.